The present T cell receptor beta chain was sequenced within a study of cytomegalovirus exposure and HLA in healthy donors. The overall study: Of a few hundred genotyped donors, around 80% grouped in the Caucasian-associated ancestry cluster. Study-wide points: It was only CMV serostatus that was available as immune exposure information.

PCR employed 60 Vbeta and 13 Jbeta primers. The data were produced by immunoSEQ multiplex PCR, yet TCRdb's version contains in-frame clones alone and is incomplete. Here the sample spans about 160,000 clones, 80% to 85% being singletons. The V gene's germline CDR1 is GTSNPN and CDR2 SVGIG (reference sequence). V lost 2 bases and J lost 3; bases outside the gene matches: 3. The CDR3 is 14 residues long. About this clone itself: Antigen: not known.

J is TRBJ2-3 and V is TRBV30, with 9 bases that match TRBD1. The sequencing sample was made of PBMCs. The clonotype originates from a man aged 45-60 years in good health and CMV-seropositive. CDR3 nucleotides: TGTGCCTGGAGTACAGGGGGCATGACAGATACGCAGTATTTT. This sequence encodes CAWSTGGMTDTQYF.